The 10 T cell receptor beta chains in this list originate from one sample, sequenced in a study of blood T cell repertoires in COVID-19. Assay used: immunoSEQ multiplex PCR; TCRdb lists only in-frame clones, some missing. The sample has 210,000 or so clones; roughly four fifths are singletons. Sequencing was carried out using peripheral blood. The source of these receptors is a middle-aged woman with acute or convalescent COVID-19.

This chain uses TRBV18 with TRBJ1-6, with unresolved D. Germline V gene sequence: CDR1 KGHSH, CDR2 LQKENI. Trimming shortened V by 7 bases and J by 9 bases, and 13 bases separated the two germline ends. The CDR3 contains 13 residues. The CDR3 loop is CASCGERSSPLHF. The CDR3 nucleotides are TGTGCCAGCTGCGGGGAGAGGAGTTCACCCCTCCACTTT.

J is TRBJ2-1 and V is TRBV18; D remains unclear. CDR3 length equals 16 residues. The V end lost 2 bases, the J end lost 0 bases, and 11 bases lay between the germline ends. CDR1 is KGHSH and CDR2 is LQKENI in the germline V gene. CDR3 nucleotide sequence: TGTGCCAGCTCACCAGCGTATCGTGGCTCCTACAATGAGCAGTTCTTC. Translating it yields CASSPAYRGSYNEQFF. Complete variable domain (other parts from reference TRBV18 and TRBJ2-1): NAGVMQNPRHLVRRRGQEARLRCSPMKGHSHVYWYRQLPEEGLKFMVYLQKENIIDESGMPKERFSAEFPKEGPSILRIQQVVRGDSAAYFCASSPAYRGSYNEQFFGPGTRLTVL.

The V gene is TRBV12-3 or TRBV12-4, the J gene TRBJ1-1; D unclear. The ends were cut back, 3 bases at V and 7 bases at J, with 9 bases in the middle. There are 12 residues in the CDR3. CDR3 protein: CASSFVELEAFF. CDR3 nucleotides: TGTGCCAGCAGTTTCGTGGAGCTTGAAGCTTTCTTT.

The V gene is TRBV27, the J gene TRBJ2-3, with D possibly TRBD2 on 6 matching bases. Trimming took 2 bases from V and 3 from J, leaving 6 bases between them. In germline, CDR1 is MNHEY, CDR2 SMNVEV (reference sequence). This CDR3 contains 13 residues. CDR3 bases: TGTGCCAGCAGTTTAGGGGGGACAGATACGCAGTATTTT. Translation: CASSLGGTDTQYF.

V gene TRBV20-1 combines with J gene TRBJ2-7, with TRBD2 matching 7 bases. V was clipped by 3 bases and J by 4 bases; unmatched bases: 6. Germline CDR1 is DFQATT and CDR2 is SNEGSKA (reference sequence). The CDR3 loop spans 13 amino acids. CDR3 DNA: TGCAGTGCTAGTAGACTAGCAAAATACGAGCAGTACTTC. Protein sequence: CSASRLAKYEQYF.

The chain links TRBV12-3 or TRBV12-4 to TRBJ2-1, with 7 bases identical to TRBD2. V dropped 6 bases and J dropped 10; count of bases not matched to a gene: 9. This CDR3 region has 13 residues. This CDR3 reads CASRRGRAGEQFF. Here the CDR3 DNA reads TGTGCCAGCAGGCGGGGGAGGGCTGGGGAGCAGTTCTTC.

A few counts support this clone. Other DNA sequences in this sample translate to the same CDR3. This chain links TRBV27 with TRBJ2-7, with D perhaps matching TRBD2 (6 bases). CDR3 length: 12 residues. V shed 4 bases and J shed 6 bases, with 10 bases lying between them. CDR1 MNHEY and CDR2 SMNVEV come from the germline V gene (reference sequence). The chain's CDR3 is CASSYRGFEQYF. In nucleotides, the CDR3 is TGTGCCAGCAGTTATCGGGGGTTCGAGCAGTACTTC.

The chain has TRBV19 and TRBJ1-1, with D tentatively TRBD1 (5 bases). CDR1 and CDR2 (germline): LNHDA, SQIVND (reference sequence). This CDR3 comprises 13 residues. Trimming took 6 bases from V and 4 from J, leaving 12 bases between them. The CDR3 spells CASRRQRGTEAFF. The CDR3, as DNA: TGTGCCAGTAGGAGACAGCGGGGCACTGAAGCTTTCTTT.

This chain links TRBV6-5 with TRBJ2-7; D is perhaps TRBD1 (5 bases). The CDR3 runs to 15 residues. V gave up 2 bases and J gave up 5 bases, with 16 bases separating them. CDR1 and CDR2 (germline): MNHEY, SVGAGI. The CDR3 DNA sequence: TGTGCCAGCAGTTACCGACCCCTGACAGCGAACGAGCAGTACTTC. This gives the protein CASSYRPLTANEQYF.

This chain uses TRBV19 with TRBJ2-2; D is possibly TRBD2 (5 bases). Trimming took off 6 bases at V and 4 bases at J, with 12 bases between the two ends. Looked up from germline, CDR1 is LNHDA and CDR2 is SQIVND (reference sequence). The CDR3 covers 14 residues. The CDR3 loop is CASRRDRGTGELFF. DNA for the CDR3: TGTGCCAGTAGGAGGGATCGTGGCACCGGGGAGCTGTTTTTT.